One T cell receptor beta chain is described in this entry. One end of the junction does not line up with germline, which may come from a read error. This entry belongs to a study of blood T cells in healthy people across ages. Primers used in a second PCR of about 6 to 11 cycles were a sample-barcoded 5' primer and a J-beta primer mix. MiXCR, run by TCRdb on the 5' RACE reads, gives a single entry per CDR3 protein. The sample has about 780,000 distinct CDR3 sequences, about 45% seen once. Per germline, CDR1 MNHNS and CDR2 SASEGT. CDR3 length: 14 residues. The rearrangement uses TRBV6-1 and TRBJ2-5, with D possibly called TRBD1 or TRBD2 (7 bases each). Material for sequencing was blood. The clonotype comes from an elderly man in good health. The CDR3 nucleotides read TGTGCCAGCAGTCCCACAGGGGAGGGAGAGACCCGGTACTTC. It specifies CASSPTGEGETRYF.